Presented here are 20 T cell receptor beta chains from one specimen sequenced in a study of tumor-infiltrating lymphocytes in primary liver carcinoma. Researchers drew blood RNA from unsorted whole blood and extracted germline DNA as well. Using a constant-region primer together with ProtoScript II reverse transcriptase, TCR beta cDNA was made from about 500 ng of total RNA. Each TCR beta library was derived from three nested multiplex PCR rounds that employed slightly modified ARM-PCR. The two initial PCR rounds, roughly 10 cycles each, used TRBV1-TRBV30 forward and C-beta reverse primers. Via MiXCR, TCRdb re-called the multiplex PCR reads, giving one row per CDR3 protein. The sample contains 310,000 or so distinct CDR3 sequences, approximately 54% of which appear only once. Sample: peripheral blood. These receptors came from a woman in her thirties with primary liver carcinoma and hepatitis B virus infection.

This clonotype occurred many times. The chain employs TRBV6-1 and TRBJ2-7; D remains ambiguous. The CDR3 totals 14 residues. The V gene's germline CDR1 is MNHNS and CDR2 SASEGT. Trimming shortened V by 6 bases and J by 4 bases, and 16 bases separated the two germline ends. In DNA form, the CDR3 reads TGTGCCAGCAGCCCTCGTCATGGCCCGTACGAGCAGTACTTC. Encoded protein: CASSPRHGPYEQYF.

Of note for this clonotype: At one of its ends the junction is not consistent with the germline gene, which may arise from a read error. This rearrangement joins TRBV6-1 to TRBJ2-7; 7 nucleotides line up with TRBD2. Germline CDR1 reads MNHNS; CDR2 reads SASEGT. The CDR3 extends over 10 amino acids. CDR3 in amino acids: CANSGDRVPF. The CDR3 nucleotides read TGTGCCAACAGCGGGGACCGGGTCCCTTTC.

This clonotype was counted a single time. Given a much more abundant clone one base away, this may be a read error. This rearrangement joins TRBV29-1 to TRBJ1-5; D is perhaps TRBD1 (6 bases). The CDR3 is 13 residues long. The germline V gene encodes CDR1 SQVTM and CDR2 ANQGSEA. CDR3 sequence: CSVVLGALGPRHF. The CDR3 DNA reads TGCAGCGTTGTACTGGGGGCGCTTGGGCCCCGGCATTTT.

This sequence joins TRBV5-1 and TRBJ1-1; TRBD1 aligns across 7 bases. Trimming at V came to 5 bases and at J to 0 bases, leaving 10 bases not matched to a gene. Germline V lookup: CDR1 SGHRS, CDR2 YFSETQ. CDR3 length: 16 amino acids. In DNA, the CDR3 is TGCGCCAGCAGTCGGGACAGCGTTACGATGAACACTGAAGCTTTCTTT. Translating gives CASSRDSVTMNTEAFF.

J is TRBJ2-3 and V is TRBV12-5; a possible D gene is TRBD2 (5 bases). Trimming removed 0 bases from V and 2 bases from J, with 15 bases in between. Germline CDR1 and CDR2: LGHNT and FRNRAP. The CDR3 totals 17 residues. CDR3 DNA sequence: TGTGCTAGTGGTTTGGTAACAATAGCGAGATACACAGATACGCAGTATTTT. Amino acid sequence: CASGLVTIARYTDTQYF.

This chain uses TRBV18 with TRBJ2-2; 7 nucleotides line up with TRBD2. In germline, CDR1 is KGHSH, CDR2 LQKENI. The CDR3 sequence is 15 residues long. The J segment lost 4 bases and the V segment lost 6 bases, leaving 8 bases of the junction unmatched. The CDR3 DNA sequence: TGTGCCAGCTCCCCCGGGGGGTCGCTCACCGGGGAGCTGTTTTTT. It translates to CASSPGGSLTGELFF.

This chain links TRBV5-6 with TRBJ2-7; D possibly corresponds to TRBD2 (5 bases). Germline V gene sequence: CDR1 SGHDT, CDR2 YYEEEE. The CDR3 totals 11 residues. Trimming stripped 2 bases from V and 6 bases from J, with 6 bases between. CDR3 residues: CASSFSVEQYF. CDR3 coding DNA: TGTGCCAGCAGCTTTAGCGTCGAGCAGTACTTC.

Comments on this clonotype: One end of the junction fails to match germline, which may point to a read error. The CDR3 region has the DNA TGTGCCAGGAGTTTAAGGGCCTACTATGGCTACACCTTC. It codes for CARSLRAYYGYTF. This chain links TRBV12-3 or TRBV12-4 with TRBJ1-2, with D unresolved. CDR3 length: 13 residues.

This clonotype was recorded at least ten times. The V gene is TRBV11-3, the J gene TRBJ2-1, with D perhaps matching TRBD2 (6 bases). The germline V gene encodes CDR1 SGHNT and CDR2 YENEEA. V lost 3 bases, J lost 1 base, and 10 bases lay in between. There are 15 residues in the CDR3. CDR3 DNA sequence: TGTGCCAGCAGCTTGGGAAGCGGGTCCTACAATGAGCAGTTCTTC. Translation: CASSLGSGSYNEQFF.

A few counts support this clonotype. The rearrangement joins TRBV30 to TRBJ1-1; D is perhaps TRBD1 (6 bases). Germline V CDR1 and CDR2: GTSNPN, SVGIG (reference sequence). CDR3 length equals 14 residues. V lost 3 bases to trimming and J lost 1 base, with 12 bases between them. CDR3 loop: CAWSKGGGNTEAFF. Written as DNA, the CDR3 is TGTGCCTGGAGCAAGGGGGGCGGGAACACTGAAGCTTTCTTT.

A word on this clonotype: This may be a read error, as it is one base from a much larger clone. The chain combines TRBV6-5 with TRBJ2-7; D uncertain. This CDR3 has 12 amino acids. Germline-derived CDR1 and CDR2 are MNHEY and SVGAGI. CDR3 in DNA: TGTGTCAGCAGTCCGGATGGCTACGAGCAGTACTTC. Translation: CVSSPDGYEQYF.

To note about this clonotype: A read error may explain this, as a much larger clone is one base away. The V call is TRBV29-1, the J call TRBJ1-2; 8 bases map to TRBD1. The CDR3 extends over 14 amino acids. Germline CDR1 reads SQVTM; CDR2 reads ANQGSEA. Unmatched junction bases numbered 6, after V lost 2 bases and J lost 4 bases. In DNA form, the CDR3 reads TGCAGCGTTGAATCCAGGACAGGGCCCTATGGCTACACCTTC. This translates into CSVESRTGPYGYTF. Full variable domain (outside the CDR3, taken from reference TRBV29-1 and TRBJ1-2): SAVISQKPSRDICQRGTSLTIQCQVDSQVTMMFWYRQQPGQSLTLIATANQGSEATYESGFVIDKFPISRPNLTFSTLTVSNMSPEDSSIYLCSVESRTGPYGYTFGSGTRLTVV.

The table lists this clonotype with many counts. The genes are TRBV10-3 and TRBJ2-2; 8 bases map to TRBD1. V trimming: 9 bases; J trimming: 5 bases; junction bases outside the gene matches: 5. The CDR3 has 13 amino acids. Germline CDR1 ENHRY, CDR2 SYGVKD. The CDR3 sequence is CAMWTGQTGELFF. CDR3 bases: TGTGCCATGTGGACAGGGCAGACCGGGGAGCTGTTTTTT.

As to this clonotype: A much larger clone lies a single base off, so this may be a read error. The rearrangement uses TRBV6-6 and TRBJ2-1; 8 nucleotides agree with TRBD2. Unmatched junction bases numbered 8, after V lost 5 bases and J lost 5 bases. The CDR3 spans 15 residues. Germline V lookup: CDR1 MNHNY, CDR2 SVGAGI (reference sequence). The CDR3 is CASSITSGPHNEQFF. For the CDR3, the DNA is TGTGCCAGCAGTATAACTAGCGGACCCCACAATGAGCAGTTCTTC.

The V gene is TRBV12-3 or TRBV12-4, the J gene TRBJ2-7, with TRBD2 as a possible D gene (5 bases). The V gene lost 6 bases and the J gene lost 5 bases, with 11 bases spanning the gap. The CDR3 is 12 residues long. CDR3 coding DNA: TGTGCCAGCAGGACTACAAGGGACGAGCAGTACTTC. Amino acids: CASRTTRDEQYF.

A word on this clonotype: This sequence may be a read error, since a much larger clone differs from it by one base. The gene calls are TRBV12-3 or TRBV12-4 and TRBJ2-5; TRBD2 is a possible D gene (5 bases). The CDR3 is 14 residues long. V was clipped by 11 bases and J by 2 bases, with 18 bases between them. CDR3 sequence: CACLWTEVQETQYF. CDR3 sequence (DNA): TGTGCCTGCCTTTGGACGGAGGTTCAAGAGACCCAGTACTTC.

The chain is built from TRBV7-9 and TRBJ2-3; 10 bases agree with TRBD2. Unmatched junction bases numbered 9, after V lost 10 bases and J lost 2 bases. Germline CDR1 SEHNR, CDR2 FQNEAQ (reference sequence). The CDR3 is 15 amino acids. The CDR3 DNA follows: TGTGCCACAAAGCGGGGGGGGTCCCTCACAGATACGCAGTATTTT. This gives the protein CATKRGGSLTDTQYF.

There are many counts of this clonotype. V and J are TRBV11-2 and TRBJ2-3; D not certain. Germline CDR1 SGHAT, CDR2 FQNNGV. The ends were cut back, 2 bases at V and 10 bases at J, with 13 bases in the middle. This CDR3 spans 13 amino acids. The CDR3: CASSLIEQNPQYF. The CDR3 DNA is TGTGCCAGCAGCTTAATCGAACAGAATCCGCAGTATTTT.

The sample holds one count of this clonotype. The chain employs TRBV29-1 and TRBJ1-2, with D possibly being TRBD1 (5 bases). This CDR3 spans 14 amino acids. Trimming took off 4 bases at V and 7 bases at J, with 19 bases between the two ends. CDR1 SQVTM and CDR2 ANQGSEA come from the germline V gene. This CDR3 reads CSVVMTVNLGGYTF. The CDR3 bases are TGCAGCGTTGTTATGACAGTGAATTTGGGTGGCTACACCTTC. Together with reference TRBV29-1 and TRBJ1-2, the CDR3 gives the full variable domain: SAVISQKPSRDICQRGTSLTIQCQVDSQVTMMFWYRQQPGQSLTLIATANQGSEATYESGFVIDKFPISRPNLTFSTLTVSNMSPEDSSIYLCSVVMTVNLGGYTFGSGTRLTVV.

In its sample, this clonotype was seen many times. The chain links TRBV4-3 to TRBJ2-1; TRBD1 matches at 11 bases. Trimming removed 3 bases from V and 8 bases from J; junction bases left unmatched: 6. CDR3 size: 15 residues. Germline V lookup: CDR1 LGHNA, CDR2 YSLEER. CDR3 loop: CASSHGQGAVDEQFF. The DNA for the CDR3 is TGCGCCAGCAGCCACGGACAGGGGGCGGTCGATGAGCAGTTCTTC.